These T cell receptor beta chains were read from a single sample in a study of T-cell reconstitution after alpha-beta-depleted transplantation in children. MiXCR, applied by TCRdb to the PCR reads, yields one record per CDR3 protein. The repertoire includes 250,000 to 300,000 distinct CDR3 sequences, 10% of them detected once, and less than 9% sits in the top ten. The sequencing here drew on PBMCs, taken before TCRalphabeta/CD19-depleted stem cell transplant. These receptor sequences come from a boy younger than two with acute myeloid leukemia, due to receive a stem cell transplant. Both conserved end residues are part of each CDR3. D genes are given only for firm matches. Size tells how often a clone was seen (once, few, many) or the class of an expanded clone, and some rows leave it out.

TRBJ2-5,TRBD1,16,TRBV5-1,many,CASSLVRQGAPGTQYF,TGCGCCAGCAGCTTGGTGCGACAGGGGGCGCCGGGGACCCAGTACTTC
TRBJ2-2,NA,17,TRBV6-5,many,CASSYSGRDGNTGELFF,TGTGCCAGCAGTTACTCAGGGCGGGACGGGAACACCGGGGAGCTGTTTTTT
TRBJ2-1,TRBD1,15,TRBV9,few,CASSLPGTGVNEQFF,TGTGCCAGCAGCCTCCCCGGGACAGGGGTCAATGAGCAGTTCTTC
TRBJ2-1,TRBD2,18,TRBV7-9,many,CASKPGTSGRPPYNEQFF,TGTGCCAGCAAACCCGGGACTAGCGGGAGGCCCCCCTACAATGAGCAGTTCTTC
TRBJ1-2,NA,13,TRBV29-1,many,CSVDPTGNDGYTF,TGCAGCGTGGACCCCACAGGGAATGATGGCTACACCTTC
TRBJ2-1,TRBD1,16,TRBV10-3,NA,CAISGGQASSYNEQFF,TGTGCCATCAGTGGGGGACAGGCCAGCTCCTACAATGAGCAGTTCTTC
TRBJ2-7,NA,15,TRBV7-2,many,CASSFKGDGSYEQYF,TGTGCCAGCAGCTTTAAGGGCGACGGCTCCTACGAGCAGTACTTC
TRBJ2-7,TRBD2,12,TRBV28,many,CASTGLAGEQYF,TGTGCCAGCACCGGACTAGCGGGGGAGCAGTACTTC
TRBJ1-5,NA,13,TRBV9,NA,CASSAEGDQPQHF,TGTGCCAGCAGCGCCGAGGGGGATCAGCCCCAGCATTTT
TRBJ2-6,NA,19,TRBV7-8,NA,CASSLAGISTLSGANVLTF,TGTGCCAGCAGCTTAGCGGGCATATCGACACTCTCTGGGGCCAACGTCCTGACTTTC
TRBJ2-5,NA,15,TRBV11-2,NA,CASSPTRTPQETQYF,TGTGCCAGCAGCCCCACCCGGACACCACAAGAGACCCAGTACTTC
TRBJ2-7,NA,13,TRBV20-1,few,CSVPPTEGHEQYF,TGCAGTGTGCCCCCGACCGAGGGCCACGAGCAGTACTTC
TRBJ2-5,NA,12,TRBV29-1,many,CSVELYQETQYF,TGCAGCGTTGAACTGTACCAAGAGACCCAGTACTTC
TRBJ2-1,TRBD2,16,TRBV7-2,many,CASSWGSGDSYNEQFF,TGTGCCAGCAGCTGGGGTAGCGGGGATAGCTACAATGAGCAGTTCTTC
TRBJ2-7,NA,14,TRBV19,many,CASSIRTGEVEQYF,TGTGCCAGTAGTATACGAACAGGGGAGGTCGAGCAGTACTTC
TRBJ2-7,TRBD2,16,TRBV6-5,NA,CASSYHEAGAPYEQYF,TGTGCCAGCAGTTATCATGAAGCGGGGGCTCCCTACGAGCAGTACTTC